This entry features one TCR beta chain sequence. Sequencing used immunoSEQ multiplex PCR; TCRdb keeps in-frame clones, though not all of them. Here the sample spans about 37,000 clones, roughly 86% being singletons. The CDR3 length is 18 residues. The sample belongs to a study of blood T cell repertoires in COVID-19. The specimen was peripheral blood. The gene calls are TRBV21-1 and TRBJ2-2; the table calls TRBD1, which could not be checked here. TRBV21-1 is a pseudogene segment. This receptor was obtained from a human donor in a cohort sampled during active COVID-19. CDR3 residues: CASSKSSAGQGISGELFF. CDR3 bases: TGTGCCAGCAGCAAATCCTCGGCGGGACAGGGAATCTCGGGGGAGCTGTTTTTT.